Below, 20 T cell receptor beta chains from the same sample are listed, as sequenced in a study of OX40 agonist ivuxolimab in advanced cancers. Data came from immunoSEQ multiplex PCR; TCRdb stores just in-frame clones and leaves some out. Seen here are approximately 65,000 clones, approximately 89% observed once, and the top ten hold approximately 1.1%. Sequenced here: CD4+ or CD8+ T cells sorted from blood, sampled in a trial of the OX40 agonist ivuxolimab. These TCRs come from an adult with an advanced solid tumor such as melanoma, head and neck, liver or kidney cancer.

The chain carries TRBV19 and TRBJ1-2, with a tentative D call TRBD1 (5 bases). Looked up from germline, CDR1 is LNHDA and CDR2 is SQIVND (reference sequence). V shed 6 bases and J shed 5 bases, with 22 bases lying between them. This CDR3 has 16 amino acids. The CDR3, as DNA: TGTGCCAGTAGGGCGGGAGGGGCCCTGCGTCAATATGGCTACACCTTC. This translates into CASRAGGALRQYGYTF.

This chain joins TRBV6-1 and TRBJ2-7; D remains ambiguous. The CDR3 spans 14 residues. Germline V lookup: CDR1 MNHNS, CDR2 SASEGT. The germline V and J ends were trimmed by 2 bases and 2 bases, with 10 bases remaining between them. The CDR3 spells CASSESAVTYEQYF. The CDR3 DNA sequence: TGTGCCAGCAGTGAAAGTGCGGTGACCTACGAGCAGTACTTC.

The chain carries TRBV5-1 and TRBJ2-5; tentative D call: TRBD1 (6 bases). The CDR3 covers 15 residues. Trimming stripped 6 bases from V and 2 bases from J, with 17 bases between. Germline V gene sequence: CDR1 SGHRS, CDR2 YFSETQ. CDR3 DNA sequence: TGCGCCAGCAACGAGATGGGCAGGGGACAAGAGACCCAGTACTTC. This encodes CASNEMGRGQETQYF.

The genes are TRBV7-2 and TRBJ1-2, with 8 bases aligning to TRBD1. In germline, CDR1 is SGHTA, CDR2 FQGNSA. The trim removed 5 bases at V and 4 bases at J, leaving 9 bases unmatched. The CDR3 has 15 amino acids. The DNA of the CDR3 is TGTGCCAGCAGCCCGCCGGGACAGGTGGCCTATGGCTACACCTTC. Its protein is CASSPPGQVAYGYTF.

A single count supports this clone. The rearrangement joins TRBV30 to TRBJ1-1; D is uncertain. Germline V gives CDR1 GTSNPN, CDR2 SVGIG (reference sequence). Trimming removed 0 bases at V and 0 bases at J, with 23 bases between. This CDR3 comprises 19 residues. The CDR3 nucleotides are TGTGCCTGGAGTGTACGGTTGAGGGCACTACAGCTCATGAACACTGAAGCTTTCTTT. Amino acids: CAWSVRLRALQLMNTEAFF.

J is TRBJ1-5 and V is TRBV7-8; 9 bases fit TRBD1. CDR1 is SGHVS and CDR2 is FQNEAQ in the germline V gene. J was trimmed by 3 bases and V by 3 bases; bases with no gene match: 3. The CDR3 is 15 residues long. The CDR3 DNA reads TGTGCCAGCAGCTTCGGGACAGGGCCCAATCAGCCCCAGCATTTT. This sequence encodes CASSFGTGPNQPQHF. The variable domain in full, completed from reference TRBV7-8 and TRBJ1-5, reads GAGVSQSPRYKVAKRGQDVALRCDPISGHVSLFWYQQALGQGPEFLTYFQNEAQLDKSGLPSDRFFAERPEGSVSTLKIQRTQQEDSAVYLCASSFGTGPNQPQHFGDGTRLSIL.

The CDR3 sequence: CASSWDTGSRLFF. CDR3 nucleotides: TGTGCCAGCAGTTGGGACACTGGATCGCGGCTGTTTTTT. This rearrangement joins TRBV6-5 to TRBJ1-4; a weak D match, TRBD1 (6 bases). The CDR3 runs 13 residues. V gave up 4 bases and J gave up 14 bases, with 17 bases separating them. Germline V gene lookup returns CDR1 MNHEY and CDR2 SVGAGI.

The gene calls are TRBV5-1 and TRBJ1-1; possibly TRBD1 for D (5 bases). V shed 4 bases and J shed 3 bases, with 10 bases lying between them. Per the germline V gene, CDR1 is SGHRS and CDR2 is YFSETQ. The CDR3 has 13 amino acids. The CDR3 DNA is TGCGCCAGCAGCCCCCGGGGGGACACTGAAGCTTTCTTT. As protein: CASSPRGDTEAFF.

The chain is built from TRBV2 and TRBJ1-1; 8 bases align to TRBD1. This CDR3 spans 12 amino acids. Losses at the gene ends were 6 bases for V and 9 bases for J; bases not matched to a gene: 6. Germline loops: CDR1 SNHLY, CDR2 FYNNEI. The CDR3 sequence: CASRGQGPKAFF. The CDR3 DNA reads as TGTGCCAGCAGAGGACAGGGACCAAAAGCTTTCTTT.

The V and J genes are TRBV4-1 and TRBJ1-4; D is perhaps TRBD1 (5 bases). There are 14 residues in the CDR3. Per germline, CDR1 MGHRA and CDR2 YSYEKL. V lost 2 bases and J 8 bases, leaving 12 bases between the germline ends. CDR3 in DNA: TGCGCCAGCAGCCAACGGCCCAGGGACGAAAAACTGTTTTTT. It is translated as CASSQRPRDEKLFF.

The gene calls are TRBV18 and TRBJ2-7; TRBD1 matches 11 bases. This CDR3 region has 15 residues. Per the germline V gene, CDR1 is KGHSH and CDR2 is LQKENI. J lost 5 bases, V lost 5 bases, and 8 bases had no gene match. This chain's CDR3 is CASSTRDRGFDEQYF. As DNA, the CDR3 is TGTGCCAGCTCAACCCGGGACAGGGGGTTTGACGAGCAGTACTTC.

The J gene is TRBJ2-2, the V gene TRBV5-4; 9 positions match TRBD2. From germline, CDR1 is SGHNT and CDR2 YYREEE (reference sequence). The CDR3 covers 17 residues. V shed 4 bases and J 4 bases; nucleotides not matched to a gene: 11. The CDR3 loop reads CASSRGGGGAPTGELFF. The CDR3 bases are TGTGCCAGCAGCCGAGGCGGCGGGGGGGCACCCACCGGGGAGCTGTTTTTT.

The chain employs TRBV14 and TRBJ1-2, with 8 positions matching TRBD1. The CDR3 is 14 residues long. Looked up from germline, CDR1 is SGHDN and CDR2 is FVKESK. With 2 bases clipped from V and 7 bases from J, the junction kept 6 bases outside the gene matches. The CDR3 sequence is CASSQIDRGFGYTF. In nucleotides, the CDR3 is TGTGCCAGCAGCCAAATCGACAGGGGATTTGGCTACACCTTC.

V and J are TRBV6-6 and TRBJ2-5; the D gene is possibly TRBD2 (5 bases). The DNA end is a closer match to TRBJ2-7, so the J assignment may be wrong. CDR3 length equals 14 residues. In germline, CDR1 is MNHNY, CDR2 SVGAGI (reference sequence). This CDR3 reads CASRPLGSSYEQYF. CDR3 bases: TGTGCCAGCAGACCACTAGGGAGCTCCTACGAGCAGTACTTC.

As DNA, the CDR3 is TGTGCCTGGAATCGACCCGGGTCAGGGGGCGCGAGTGGGGCCAACGTCCTGACTTTC. This gives the protein CAWNRPGSGGASGANVLTF. The chain employs TRBV30 and TRBJ2-6, with 8 bases matching TRBD1. With 4 bases clipped from V and 3 bases from J, the junction kept 17 bases outside the gene matches. The CDR3 length is 19 residues. The germline V gene encodes CDR1 GTSNPN and CDR2 SVGIG (reference sequence).

The chain couples TRBV4-2 to TRBJ2-5; D is unresolved. Germline assignment: CDR1 LGHNA and CDR2 YNFKEQ. Trimming cost V 3 bases and J 5 bases, with 16 bases left between them. The CDR3 totals 15 residues. CDR3 DNA: TGTGCCAGCAGCCACACCCCGAAACCTGAGGAGACCCAGTACTTC. This sequence encodes CASSHTPKPEETQYF.

V and J are TRBV6-1 and TRBJ2-1; D remains ambiguous. Trimming shortened V by 8 bases and J by 6 bases, and 14 bases separated the two germline ends. Germline CDR1 reads MNHNS; CDR2 reads SASEGT. This CDR3 is 13 amino acids long. The CDR3 DNA reads TGTGCCAGCGTCTTTCGGTCGGGCAATGAGCAGTTCTTC. Its protein product is CASVFRSGNEQFF.

The chain carries TRBV5-6 and TRBJ2-2; TRBD1 agrees at 8 bases. V was clipped by 7 bases and J by 4 bases; unmatched bases: 6. CDR1 is SGHDT, CDR2 YYEEEE, per germline. The CDR3 extends over 14 amino acids. Written as DNA, the CDR3 is TGTGCCAGCGGTGGGACAGGCCCCACCGGGGAGCTGTTTTTT. This translates into CASGGTGPTGELFF.

The V and J genes are TRBV9 and TRBJ2-7; TRBD1 matches at 7 bases. The CDR3 covers 13 residues. Trimming cost V 0 bases and J 7 bases; bases outside gene matches: 4. Germline V gives CDR1 SGDLS, CDR2 YYNGEE. CDR3 nucleotide sequence: TGTGCCAGCAGCGTAGCTACAGGGGCGGAGCAGTACTTC. Encoded protein: CASSVATGAEQYF.

The chain employs TRBV5-1 and TRBJ1-1; 11 bases line up with TRBD1. V lost 5 bases and J lost 4; bases outside the gene matches: 4. This CDR3 region has 14 residues. CDR1 and CDR2 from the germline V gene are SGHRS and YFSETQ. The CDR3 DNA is TGCGCCAGCAGGCCCGGGACAGGGGGCACTGAAGCTTTCTTT. This encodes CASRPGTGGTEAFF.